This T cell receptor beta chain was sequenced for a study of OX40 agonist ivuxolimab in advanced cancers. Across the study: The dose-escalation group included hepatocellular carcinoma, melanoma, renal cell carcinoma and head and neck cancer.

The sample holds one count of this clone. The CDR3 is 18 residues long. V was clipped by 0 bases and J by 5 bases, with 23 bases between them. CDR1 SGHRS and CDR2 YFSETQ come from the germline V gene. The method was immunoSEQ multiplex PCR; TCRdb's version includes in-frame clones alone and lacks a portion of them. The table shows 70,000 or so clones, with approximately 80% occurring only once. The sequenced sample was CD4+ or CD8+ T cells sorted from blood, obtained in a trial of the OX40 agonist ivuxolimab. V is TRBV5-1 and J is TRBJ2-5; D is perhaps TRBD1 (8 bases). This sequence originates from an adult with an advanced solid tumor such as melanoma, head and neck, liver or kidney cancer. The CDR3 spells CASSLVPGAAGDRETQYF. CDR3 nucleotides: TGCGCCAGCAGCTTGGTACCCGGGGCGGCGGGGGACAGGGAGACCCAGTACTTC. Looking up the rest from reference TRBV5-1 and TRBJ2-5 gives the full variable domain: KAGVTQTPRYLIKTRGQQVTLSCSPISGHRSVSWYQQTPGQGLQFLFEYFSETQRNKGNFPGRFSGRQFSNSRSEMNVSTLELGDSALYLCASSLVPGAAGDRETQYFGPGTRLLVL.